This is a list of T cell receptor beta chains from one sample in a study of blood T cells in healthy people across ages. MiXCR, applied by TCRdb to the 5' RACE reads, yields one record per CDR3 protein. Of 650,000 or so distinct CDR3 sequences detected, 52% appear once; the ten largest clones hold less than 15%. Sequencing was carried out using blood. Receptors were obtained from an elderly woman in good health. The CDR3 runs from the conserved cysteine through the conserved F or W. The order of the fields is CDR3 length, V gene, clone size, J gene, D gene, CDR3 protein, CDR3 DNA. A D gene is named only where the DNA matches it firmly. Expanded clones are given a class, and other clones once, few, many or no size at all.

len: 16; v_gene: TRBV6-6; abundance: NA; j_gene: TRBJ2-2; d_gene: NA; CDR3aa: CASRPSGGVNTGELFF; CDR3nt: TGTGCCAGCAGGCCCTCAGGGGGGGTAAACACCGGGGAGCTGTTTTTT
len: 15; v_gene: TRBV29-1; abundance: many; j_gene: TRBJ2-6; d_gene: NA; CDR3aa: CSVGSQIVGANVLTF; CDR3nt: TGCAGCGTTGGTTCCCAAATTGTGGGGGCCAACGTCCTGACTTTC
len: 16; v_gene: TRBV28; abundance: NA; j_gene: TRBJ2-4; d_gene: NA; CDR3aa: CASSFALTIAKNIQYF; CDR3nt: TGTGCCAGCAGTTTTGCCCTAACAATAGCCAAAAACATTCAGTACTTC
len: 14; v_gene: TRBV20-1; abundance: many; j_gene: TRBJ2-5; d_gene: NA; CDR3aa: CSAFPPTRVETQYF; CDR3nt: TGCAGTGCTTTCCCCCCGACTAGAGTAGAGACCCAGTACTTC
len: 16; v_gene: TRBV10-3; abundance: once; j_gene: TRBJ2-1; d_gene: TRBD2; CDR3aa: CAISPPGTSRYNEQFF; CDR3nt: TGTGCCATCAGTCCACCCGGGACTAGCAGATACAATGAGCAGTTCTTC
len: 13; v_gene: TRBV7-2; abundance: NA; j_gene: TRBJ2-7; d_gene: NA; CDR3aa: CASSLGGVYEQYF; CDR3nt: TGTGCCAGCAGCTTGGGCGGGGTCTACGAGCAGTACTTC
len: 13; v_gene: TRBV29-1; abundance: NA; j_gene: TRBJ1-2; d_gene: NA; CDR3aa: CSVEATWGDGYTF; CDR3nt: TGCAGCGTTGAGGCCACCTGGGGGGATGGCTACACCTTC
len: 17; v_gene: TRBV2; abundance: NA; j_gene: TRBJ2-1; d_gene: TRBD2; CDR3aa: CASSFLAGGRLREEQFF; CDR3nt: TGTGCCAGCAGCTTCCTAGCGGGAGGGCGCCTTAGGGAGGAGCAGTTCTTC
len: 14; v_gene: TRBV6-2/TRBV6-3; abundance: NA; j_gene: TRBJ2-7; d_gene: NA; CDR3aa: CASKWTTLSYEQYF; CDR3nt: TGTGCCAGCAAGTGGACTACCCTCTCCTACGAGCAGTACTTC
len: 16; v_gene: TRBV5-1; abundance: NA; j_gene: TRBJ2-3; d_gene: TRBD2; CDR3aa: CASSLSLAGAADTQYF; CDR3nt: TGCGCCAGCAGCTTATCCTTAGCGGGAGCCGCAGATACGCAGTATTTT
len: 14; v_gene: TRBV2; abundance: NA; j_gene: TRBJ2-7; d_gene: TRBD1; CDR3aa: CASSEQGQFYEQYF; CDR3nt: TGTGCCAGCAGTGAACAGGGACAGTTCTACGAGCAGTACTTC
len: 18; v_gene: TRBV4-3; abundance: NA; j_gene: TRBJ2-1; d_gene: TRBD2; CDR3aa: CASSQDPPSGGSYNEQFF; CDR3nt: TGCGCCAGCAGCCAAGATCCACCTAGCGGGGGTTCCTACAATGAGCAGTTCTTC
len: 16; v_gene: TRBV2; abundance: NA; j_gene: TRBJ2-1; d_gene: TRBD2; CDR3aa: CASSEVREGGYNEQFF; CDR3nt: TGTGCCAGCAGTGAAGTCCGGGAGGGAGGCTACAATGAGCAGTTCTTC
len: 14; v_gene: TRBV7-3; abundance: NA; j_gene: TRBJ1-1; d_gene: NA; CDR3aa: CASSPVGGDTEAFF; CDR3nt: TGTGCCAGCAGCCCTGTCGGGGGGGACACTGAAGCTTTCTTT
len: 13; v_gene: TRBV5-1; abundance: few; j_gene: TRBJ2-2; d_gene: NA; CDR3aa: CASSLGETGELFF; CDR3nt: TGCGCCAGCAGCTTAGGGGAAACCGGGGAGCTGTTTTTT
len: 16; v_gene: TRBV5-1; abundance: many; j_gene: TRBJ2-3; d_gene: NA; CDR3aa: CASSSGTKTSTDTQYF; CDR3nt: TGCGCCAGCAGCTCCGGGACAAAAACTAGCACAGATACGCAGTATTTT
len: 8; v_gene: TRBV15; abundance: NA; j_gene: TRBJ2-1; d_gene: NA; CDR3aa: CATRKQFF; CDR3nt: TGTGCCACCAGAAAGCAGTTCTTC
len: 12; v_gene: TRBV3-1; abundance: few; j_gene: TRBJ2-7; d_gene: NA; CDR3aa: CASSQGGRGQYF; CDR3nt: TGTGCCAGCAGCCAAGGAGGGCGCGGGCAGTACTTC